This T cell receptor (beta chain) was observed in a study of T cells after yellow fever vaccination. TCRdb used MiXCR to reprocess the 5' RACE reads, holding one entry per CDR3 protein. Among around 230,000 distinct CDR3 sequences, more than 6.5% were seen once, and the ten largest hold about 1%. V shed 0 bases and J 2 bases; nucleotides not matched to a gene: 0. The CDR3 is 15 amino acids. CDR1 is SEHNR, CDR2 FQNEAQ, per germline (reference sequence). At least ten counts were recorded for this clonotype. The rearrangement joins TRBV7-9 to TRBJ2-5, with 10 bases matching TRBD2. The specimen comprised CD4+ T cells sorted from PBMCs, sampled on the day of the yellow fever booster vaccination. This sequence originates from a man aged 30 to 39 who received the YFV17D yellow fever vaccine. CDR3 amino acids: CASSLALAGQETQYF. DNA of the CDR3: TGTGCCAGCAGCTTAGCACTAGCGGGACAAGAGACCCAGTACTTC.